The entry below describes one T cell receptor beta chain. A read error may account for a junction end that differs from germline. The identical CDR3 is also encoded by other nucleotide sequences in the sample. The record originates from a study of technical replicates of blood from a few donors. TCRdb's copy holds only in-frame clones and misses some; the assay was immunoSEQ multiplex PCR. The table lists about 93,000 clones, around 96% of them singletons. Germline V gene lookup returns CDR1 SNHLY and CDR2 FYNNEI. The length of the CDR3 is 14 residues. The specimen sequenced was T cells isolated from PBMCs. The chain combines TRBV2 with TRBJ2-7; the match to TRBD2 covers 7 bases. The receptor's source is a human donor in good health. The CDR3 here is CASSEGRASYEQYF. The CDR3 nucleotides are TGTGCCAGCAGCGAAGGGAGGGCTAGCTACGAGCAGTACTTC.